Below, one T cell receptor (beta chain) is given with its context. Its specificity is unknown. Sample-barcoded 5' priming and a J-beta primer mix drove a second PCR of 7 to 11 cycles. A single record per CDR3 protein comes from TCRdb applying MiXCR to the 5' RACE reads. Of approximately 1,000,000 distinct CDR3 sequences listed, over 35% were seen once; the top ten hold approximately 17%. This CDR3 spans 16 amino acids. The germline V gene encodes CDR1 ENHRY and CDR2 SYGVKD. With 8 bases removed from V and 4 bases from J, the gap between germline ends came to 18 bases. The entry originates in a study of blood T cells in healthy people across ages. Study outcomes and limitations: The fall in TCR beta diversity per million T cells was roughly linear with age.

Drawn from each donor were around 9.1 milliliters of peripheral blood. Each sample gave at least 6.5 million isolated PBMCs. Sequenced input: blood. The rearrangement uses TRBV10-3 and TRBJ2-6; the D call may be TRBD1 or TRBD2 (5 bases each). The sequence was collected from a woman aged 55-75 years in good health. CDR3 residues: CAIEGTIETGANVLTF. The CDR3, as DNA: TGTGCCATCGAAGGGACCATAGAGACAGGGGCCAACGTCCTGACTTTC.